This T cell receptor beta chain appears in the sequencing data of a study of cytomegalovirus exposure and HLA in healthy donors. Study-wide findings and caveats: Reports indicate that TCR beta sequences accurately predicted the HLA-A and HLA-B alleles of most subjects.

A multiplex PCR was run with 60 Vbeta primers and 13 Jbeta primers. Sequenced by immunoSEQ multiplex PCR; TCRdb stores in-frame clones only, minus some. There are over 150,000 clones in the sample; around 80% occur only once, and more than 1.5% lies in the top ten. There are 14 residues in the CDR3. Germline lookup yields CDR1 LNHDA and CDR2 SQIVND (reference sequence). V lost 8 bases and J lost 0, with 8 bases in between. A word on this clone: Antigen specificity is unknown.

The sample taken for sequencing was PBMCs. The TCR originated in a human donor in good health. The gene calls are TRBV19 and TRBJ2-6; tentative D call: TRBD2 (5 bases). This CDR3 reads CASLGSSGANVLTF. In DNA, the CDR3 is TGTGCCAGTCTAGGGAGCTCTGGGGCCAACGTCCTGACTTTC.